This TCR beta chain was identified during a study of T-cell memory formation after mild COVID-19 (dated by TCRdb to about 2021). Describing the broader study: TCR sequence clusters from the two donors were largely donor specific. The cohort was made up of two young adult volunteers, one female and one male, who were previously healthy. Longitudinal TCRalpha and TCRbeta repertoire sequencing tracked T-cell clones expanding and contracting after mild COVID-19 in a couple of donors.

This clonotype came up a few times. What this receptor recognizes is not known. No base-level quality is on record; no much larger clone is a single base apart. Ficoll-Paque density gradient centrifugation was the method used to isolate PBMCs. The study at large found these results: The second-wave clones that peaked on day 37 were not confirmed to be SARS-CoV-2 specific. Only a couple of mild cases were covered by the study, and larger cohorts that include severe cases with pre-infection samples were considered necessary. Contracting CD4+ clones turned up mainly in the CM and EM memory subsets, whereas EMRA was where CD8+ clones were enriched. From day 15 to 85, contracting clones showed balanced CD4/CD8 phenotypes, whereas a second wave of clones that expanded from day 15 to 37 leaned towards CD4+. The detection of some responding clones in pre-infection memory suggests that pre-existing cross-reactive memory T cells joined the SARS-CoV-2 response.

For CDR1 and CDR2, the germline V gene (reference sequence) lists LGHDT and YNNKEL. Measured from the cysteine to the phenylalanine, the CDR3 is 14 residues long. Only the CDR3 portion is preserved as DNA: 42 bases, with reading frame beginning at the first base. Germline trimming amounts to 4 bases on V and 5 bases on J, with 8 as the count of junction bases outside the gene matches. Sequencing used an Illumina NovaSeq 6000. TCRalpha and TCRbeta cDNA libraries were built by 5'RACE with constant-segment primers, adding sample barcodes and unique molecular identifiers. RNA was extracted from every sample with Trizol reagent. The libraries were amplified in two PCR steps, and the second step added a second sample barcode and Illumina TruSeq adapters. Libraries were sequenced on an Illumina NovaSeq with 2 x 150 bp paired-end reads. The authors' pipeline ran thus. With migec v1.2.7, reads were demultiplexed and then collapsed into UMI-guided consensus sequences. With mixcr v2.1.11, UMI consensuses were aligned to TRA and TRB V and J templates and assembled into clonotypes. A clonotype was counted as expanded or contracted only if both edgeR and NoisET called the change significant, with noise models trained on biological replicates. For edgeR calls, a false discovery rate-adjusted p below 0.01 and a log2 fold-change threshold of 1 were applied. PCA with hierarchical clustering of max-normalized trajectories of the 1000 most abundant clonotypes was used as exploratory dynamics analysis. Each responding clone was given a CD4 or CD8 phenotype based on the CD4+ and CD8+ repertoires, which had been sequenced separately. Using fastp trimming at Q25 and MiXCR clonotype assembly, TCRdb reanalyzed the public sequencing data and kept in-frame beta chains. Each CDR3 protein appears once, grouped with its most common genes and DNA. These V and J calls derive from TCRdb rather than the authors' analysis. This sample gives about 410,000 distinct CDR3 sequences in total; 20% to 30% of them show up just once. The top ten constitute around 12% of the sample.

This receptor was identified in an adult woman who had mild COVID-19 (a few samples of this study predate the infection). The sample titles of this study are shuffled in the database, so cell type and time point are left out; the donor was told from shared clones. The chain is made from TRBV3-1 and TRBJ2-7; 7 bases in the middle match TRBD1. The specimen was PBMCs or a T cell subset sorted from them (not recorded which). The bases read TGTGCCAGCAGCCCTCGACAGGGTAAGAACGAGCAGTACTTC. The encoded protein is CASSPRQGKNEQYF.